This T cell receptor (beta chain) was sequenced for a study of regulatory T cells in long-lasting Graves disease. CDR3 regions were amplified by Arm-PCR using iRepertoire HTBI primers to build TCR beta libraries. TCRdb reanalysed the multiplex PCR reads using MiXCR and keeps one entry per CDR3 protein. In the table there are fewer than 400,000 distinct CDR3 sequences, 20% of which are singletons. The V gene lost 7 bases and the J gene lost 5 bases, with 11 bases spanning the gap. Per germline, CDR1 MDHEN and CDR2 SYDVKM. This CDR3 is 12 amino acids long. Indicated time point: persistent/refractory GD, antithyroid drugs over 5 years with positive TRAb. PBMC RNA was the source of the TCR library.

This chain uses TRBV28 with TRBJ1-1, with a possible D match to TRBD1 (5 bases). The specimen comprised peripheral blood mononuclear cells (PBMCs), sampled when the disease was refractory, from a patient treated with antithyroid drugs. The receptor was derived from a female donor with Graves disease. CDR3 protein: CASIFKGTEAFF. DNA for the CDR3: TGTGCCAGCATATTCAAGGGGACTGAAGCTTTCTTT. The full variable domain, rest sourced from reference TRBV28 and TRBJ1-1, is DVKVTQSSRYLVKRTGEKVFLECVQDMDHENMFWYRQDPGLGLRLIYFSYDVKMKEKGDIPEGYSVSREKKERFSLILESASTNQTSMYLCASIFKGTEAFFGQGTRLTVV.